Following are 32 T cell receptor beta chains from one sample sequenced in a study of beta chain features in type 1 diabetes. Study-wide points: TCRB CDR3s from Type 1 diabetes patients were moderately but significantly shorter in all four CD4+ subsets.

Their target antigens are unknown. Reverse transcription of all isolated RNA meant that expressed TCRB transcripts were sequenced. The protocol was immunoSEQ multiplex PCR, while the TCRdb copy is restricted to in-frame clones and leaves out a portion. The sample lists some 640,000 clones, around 15% occurring once. Input material: naive CD4+ T cells from blood. The source is a man between 18 and 29 years old with type 1 diabetes.

The genes are TRBV27 and TRBJ2-1; tentatively, D is TRBD1 (5 bases). The germline V gene encodes CDR1 MNHEY and CDR2 SMNVEV (reference sequence). CDR3 size: 16 residues. V lost 5 bases to trimming and J lost 4 bases, with 18 bases between them. The CDR3 DNA is TGTGCCAGCAGTCCATTCGACAGACGAACTTACAATGAGCAGTTCTTC. Protein sequence: CASSPFDRRTYNEQFF.

This clone turned up a few times. This rearrangement joins TRBV2 to TRBJ2-3, with 9 bases that match TRBD1. The CDR3 covers 15 residues. Germline assignment: CDR1 SNHLY and CDR2 FYNNEI. With 5 bases clipped from V and 1 base from J, the junction kept 4 bases outside the gene matches. CDR3 protein: CASSRDRARTDTQYF. In nucleotides, the CDR3 is TGTGCCAGCAGTCGGGACAGGGCTCGCACAGATACGCAGTATTTT.

The chain employs TRBV27 and TRBJ1-2; 8 nucleotides match TRBD1. Losses at the gene ends were 4 bases for V and 2 bases for J; bases not matched to a gene: 6. CDR3 length: 15 amino acids. Germline V lookup: CDR1 MNHEY, CDR2 SMNVEV (reference sequence). The CDR3 sequence is CASSSTHRGNYGYTF. The CDR3 DNA reads as TGTGCCAGCAGTTCTACTCACAGGGGGAACTATGGCTACACCTTC.

The gene calls are TRBV4-3 and TRBJ1-5; the D gene is possibly TRBD1 (5 bases). The CDR3 length is 17 residues. Trimming left V 0 bases short and J 1 base short, with 13 bases between. Germline loops: CDR1 LGHNA, CDR2 YSLEER. The CDR3 DNA follows: TGCGCCAGCAGCCAAGATCGGTGGGGGTACAGCAATCAGCCCCAGCATTTT. Residues: CASSQDRWGYSNQPQHF.

This clone was seen more than once but under ten times. J is TRBJ2-2 and V is TRBV18; D remains unclear. The V gene's germline CDR1 is KGHSH and CDR2 LQKENI. V dropped 2 bases and J dropped 6 bases, with 4 bases sitting between them. There are 12 residues in the CDR3. The CDR3 loop is CASSPAPGELFF. DNA of the CDR3: TGTGCCAGCTCACCAGCTCCCGGGGAGCTGTTTTTT.

This clone was seen only a few times. The chain uses TRBV28 and TRBJ1-1, with D maybe TRBD1 (5 bases). The V gene lost 6 bases and the J gene lost 0 bases, with 8 bases spanning the gap. This CDR3 spans 13 amino acids. Per the germline V gene, CDR1 is MDHEN and CDR2 is SYDVKM. In DNA, the CDR3 is TGTGCCAGCAGGCGACAGCTGAACACTGAAGCTTTCTTT. Its translation: CASRRQLNTEAFF.

The chain employs TRBV7-2 and TRBJ1-2, with D tentatively TRBD1 (5 bases). Germline V CDR1 and CDR2: SGHTA, FQGNSA. The CDR3 has 15 residues. The V end lost 5 bases, the J end lost 4 bases, and 17 bases lay between the germline ends. The CDR3 bases are TGTGCCAGCAGCCTAGAGGGGAGGGATAGCTATGGCTACACCTTC. Translated: CASSLEGRDSYGYTF.

The chain links TRBV2 to TRBJ2-5; possibly TRBD1 for D (5 bases). Germline CDR1 and CDR2: SNHLY and FYNNEI. Trimming left V 7 bases short and J 3 bases short, with 15 bases between. The CDR3 contains 14 residues. The CDR3 sequence is CASMKLTDKETQYF. DNA of the CDR3: TGTGCCAGCATGAAGTTGACAGACAAAGAGACCCAGTACTTC.

This chain links TRBV7-9 with TRBJ2-5, with 8 bases identical to TRBD2. This CDR3 has 14 amino acids. Germline CDR1 and CDR2: SEHNR and FQNEAQ (reference sequence). V shed 3 bases, J shed 4 bases, and the junction held 4 bases outside the gene matches. CDR3 DNA: TGTGCCAGCAGCTTGATGGGACTAGGAGAGACCCAGTACTTC. It codes for CASSLMGLGETQYF. The full variable domain, rest sourced from reference TRBV7-9 and TRBJ2-5, is DTGVSQNPRHKITKRGQNVTFRCDPISEHNRLYWYRQTLGQGPEFLTYFQNEAQLEKSRLLSDRFSAERPKGSFSTLEIQRTEQGDSAMYLCASSLMGLGETQYFGPGTRLLVL.

The chain recombines TRBV7-9 with TRBJ2-3; tentatively, D is TRBD2 (6 bases). The CDR3 has 16 residues. Germline assignment: CDR1 SEHNR and CDR2 FQNEAQ (reference sequence). The V and J ends lost 4 bases and 1 base respectively, with 15 bases between them. The CDR3 is CASSSTGSAGTDTQYF. CDR3 bases: TGTGCCAGCAGCTCCACCGGGAGCGCCGGCACAGATACGCAGTATTTT.

As concerns this clone: This sample includes further DNA sequences coding for the same CDR3. The rearrangement uses TRBV7-2 and TRBJ2-1, with 7 bases lining up with TRBD1. This CDR3 region has 13 residues. The germline V gene encodes CDR1 SGHTA and CDR2 FQGNSA. Unmatched junction bases numbered 3, after V lost 5 bases and J lost 5 bases. CDR3 in amino acids: CASSLGQNNEQFF. The CDR3 DNA follows: TGTGCCAGCAGCCTGGGACAGAACAATGAGCAGTTCTTC.

This clone occurred a few times. The rearrangement joins TRBV29-1 to TRBJ2-6; 11 nucleotides match TRBD1. CDR1 and CDR2 (germline): SQVTM, ANQGSEA. The CDR3 spans 16 residues. J lost 3 bases, V lost 7 bases, and 8 bases had no gene match. CDR3 residues: CSERGQGVCGANVLTF. Here the CDR3 DNA reads TGCAGCGAGAGGGGACAGGGGGTATGTGGGGCCAACGTCCTGACTTTC.

The table lists this clone with a few counts. The rearrangement joins TRBV14 to TRBJ2-1; unclear D gene. The CDR3 loop spans 15 amino acids. Looked up from germline, CDR1 is SGHDN and CDR2 is FVKESK. The ends were cut back, 0 bases at V and 0 bases at J, with 6 bases in the middle. CDR3 residues: CASSQDGGSYNEQFF. In DNA form, the CDR3 reads TGTGCCAGCAGCCAAGACGGCGGCTCCTACAATGAGCAGTTCTTC.

The gene calls are TRBV6-5 and TRBJ2-7, with D maybe TRBD1 (6 bases). Germline V gene data show CDR1 as MNHEY and CDR2 as SVGAGI. CDR3 length: 13 residues. Trimming pared 6 bases from V and 6 bases from J, leaving 15 bases between. CDR3 sequence: CASRFRTGSEQYF. CDR3 in DNA: TGTGCCAGCAGGTTCCGTACAGGGAGCGAGCAGTACTTC.

The gene calls are TRBV13 and TRBJ1-3; possibly TRBD1 for D (5 bases). V was cut by 5 bases and J by 0 bases, with 11 bases left in between. Germline V gene data show CDR1 as PRHDT and CDR2 as FYEKMQ (reference sequence). The CDR3 extends over 15 amino acids. In DNA, the CDR3 is TGTGCCAGCAGCGCGACAGCCACCTCTGGAAACACCATATATTTT. Translation gives CASSATATSGNTIYF.

For the CDR3, the DNA is TGTGCCAGCAGCTTGGGAGCGGGACTTGACACAGATACGCAGTATTTT. It translates to CASSLGAGLDTDTQYF. The chain uses TRBV5-4 and TRBJ2-3; 7 nucleotides align to TRBD2. Germline loops: CDR1 SGHNT, CDR2 YYREEE (reference sequence). The junction had 6 bases not matched to a gene; V was cut back by 0 bases and J by 2 bases. The CDR3 is 16 amino acids.

The chain couples TRBV18 to TRBJ1-2, with unresolved D. This CDR3 region has 14 residues. CDR1 and CDR2 from the germline V gene are KGHSH and LQKENI. Trimming took 2 bases from V and 2 from J, leaving 9 bases between them. The CDR3 sequence is CASSPEGGNYGYTF. Written as DNA, the CDR3 is TGTGCCAGCTCACCAGAGGGAGGGAACTATGGCTACACCTTC.

The V gene is TRBV11-3, the J gene TRBJ2-2; D not certain. CDR3 size: 13 residues. V was clipped by 4 bases and J by 6 bases, with 9 bases between them. Germline-derived CDR1 and CDR2 are SGHNT and YENEEA. The CDR3 is CASSSLTAGELFF. The DNA for the CDR3 is TGTGCCAGCAGCTCTCTCACCGCCGGGGAGCTGTTTTTT.

The V gene is TRBV9, the J gene TRBJ2-1, with 9 nucleotides matching TRBD1. Trimming took 4 bases from V and 4 from J; bases not matched to a gene: 6. In germline, CDR1 is SGDLS, CDR2 YYNGEE. This CDR3 comprises 15 residues. The CDR3 loop reads CASSPRDRVYNEQFF. In nucleotides, the CDR3 is TGTGCCAGCAGCCCCCGGGACAGGGTGTACAATGAGCAGTTCTTC. The entire variable domain, with the rest obtained from reference TRBV9 and TRBJ2-1, is as follows: DSGVTQTPKHLITATGQRVTLRCSPRSGDLSVYWYQQSLDQGLQFLIQYYNGEERAKGNILERFSAQQFPDLHSELNLSSLELGDSALYFCASSPRDRVYNEQFFGPGTRLTVL.

V is TRBV14 and J is TRBJ2-3; unclear D gene. CDR3 length: 14 amino acids. With 1 base removed from V and 6 bases from J, the gap between germline ends came to 11 bases. Germline CDR1 reads SGHDN; CDR2 reads FVKESK. CDR3 protein: CASSQGGSLDTQYF. As DNA, the CDR3 is TGTGCCAGCAGCCAAGGCGGCAGTCTTGATACGCAGTATTTT.

This clone was found a few times. The chain carries TRBV7-2 and TRBJ2-7; 8 bases line up with TRBD2. V shed 5 bases, J shed 5 bases, and the junction held 11 bases outside the gene matches. CDR3 length equals 15 residues. CDR1 and CDR2 (germline): SGHTA, FQGNSA. CDR3 region: CASSQQAGARDEQYF. Here the CDR3 DNA reads TGTGCCAGCAGCCAACAAGCGGGGGCCCGGGACGAGCAGTACTTC.

This clone was seen only a few times. The V gene is TRBV7-9, the J gene TRBJ2-4; 7 nucleotides align to TRBD1. Per the germline V gene, CDR1 is SEHNR and CDR2 is FQNEAQ (reference sequence). J lost 3 bases, V lost 5 bases, and 4 bases had no gene match. This CDR3 region has 14 residues. The CDR3 loop is CASSIGDSKNIQYF. For the CDR3, the DNA is TGTGCCAGCAGCATAGGGGACAGCAAAAACATTCAGTACTTC.

Only a few counts were recorded for this clone. The CDR3 sequence is CASLPGYGNSPLHF. The DNA of the CDR3 is TGTGCCAGCCTACCGGGGTACGGAAATTCACCCCTCCACTTT. V gene TRBV6-5 combines with J gene TRBJ1-6; D unresolved. This CDR3 is built from 14 residues. Germline lookup yields CDR1 MNHEY and CDR2 SVGAGI. Trimming cost V 8 bases and J 7 bases, with 15 bases left between them.

This clone was seen a handful of times. V and J are TRBV30 and TRBJ2-5, with unresolved D. Trimming left V 0 bases short and J 7 bases short, with 15 bases between. The germline gives CDR1 GTSNPN, CDR2 SVGIG (reference sequence). The CDR3 has 14 residues. The CDR3 nucleotides read TGTGCCTGGAGTGTAACCGCCCGGGCAGGGACCCAGTACTTC. Translated: CAWSVTARAGTQYF.

In this sample, this clone turned up a few times. This chain joins TRBV29-1 and TRBJ2-7; a weak D match, TRBD2 (6 bases). The V end lost 8 bases, the J end lost 5 bases, and 16 bases lay between the germline ends. CDR3 length: 12 amino acids. Germline CDR1 reads SQVTM; CDR2 reads ANQGSEA. The CDR3, as DNA: TGCAGCTCAGGAGGGCCCCAAGACGAGCAGTACTTC. Protein product: CSSGGPQDEQYF.

The table lists this clone with a count of one. The chain has TRBV28 and TRBJ1-3; perhaps TRBD1 as D (6 bases). Trimming took 5 bases from V and 7 from J, leaving 18 bases between them. The CDR3 has 15 residues. Per the germline V gene, CDR1 is MDHEN and CDR2 is SYDVKM. CDR3 coding DNA: TGTGCCAGCAGTCCCTGGACAGCCAGTGGGAACACCATATATTTT. Its protein is CASSPWTASGNTIYF.

This clone was counted a few times. The genes are TRBV7-2 and TRBJ2-7; no clear D. The CDR3 sequence is 14 residues long. The germline V and J ends were trimmed by 1 base and 1 base, with 8 bases remaining between them. From germline, CDR1 is SGHTA and CDR2 FQGNSA. CDR3 residues: CASSLGHLSYEQYF. The CDR3 DNA sequence: TGTGCCAGCAGCTTAGGGCACTTGTCCTACGAGCAGTACTTC.

The sample holds a few counts of this clone. The V gene is TRBV5-1, the J gene TRBJ2-5, with D possibly TRBD1 on 6 matching bases. Germline lookup yields CDR1 SGHRS and CDR2 YFSETQ. This CDR3 has 14 residues. V lost 2 bases, J lost 1 base, and 9 bases lay in between. Here the CDR3 reads CASSFRQVQETQYF. The CDR3 region has the DNA TGCGCCAGCAGCTTTCGACAGGTCCAAGAGACCCAGTACTTC. Full variable domain (missing parts from reference TRBV5-1 and TRBJ2-5): KAGVTQTPRYLIKTRGQQVTLSCSPISGHRSVSWYQQTPGQGLQFLFEYFSETQRNKGNFPGRFSGRQFSNSRSEMNVSTLELGDSALYLCASSFRQVQETQYFGPGTRLLVL.

The sample holds a few counts of this clone. The chain carries TRBV6-4 and TRBJ2-4; D perhaps matches TRBD1 (7 bases). The germline gives CDR1 MRHNA, CDR2 SNTAGT. The ends were cut back, 4 bases at V and 9 bases at J, with 13 bases in the middle. The CDR3 has 13 residues. DNA for the CDR3: TGTGCCAGCAGTGCAGACCAGGGGGGCATTCAGTACTTC. It encodes CASSADQGGIQYF.

The chain links TRBV18 to TRBJ1-2, with a tentative D call TRBD1 (5 bases). Trimming pared 1 base from V and 12 bases from J, leaving 12 bases between. The germline V gene has CDR1 KGHSH and CDR2 LQKENI. The CDR3 has 12 amino acids. CDR3 coding DNA: TGTGCCAGCTCACCACTGGAGGGGTTTCACACCTTC. Translating gives CASSPLEGFHTF.

This clone appeared once. CDR3 protein: CASSLEYKNTEAFF. The CDR3 nucleotides read TGTGCCAGCAGCTTAGAGTACAAGAACACTGAAGCTTTCTTT. V and J are TRBV7-2 and TRBJ1-1; no clear D gene. The V end lost 1 base, the J end lost 1 base, and 7 bases lay between the germline ends. In germline, CDR1 is SGHTA, CDR2 FQGNSA. CDR3 length: 14 residues.

The gene calls are TRBV5-1 and TRBJ1-1; 12 positions match TRBD1. V was pared by 3 bases and J by 3 bases, with 3 bases of the junction left unmatched. There are 15 residues in the CDR3. Per germline, CDR1 SGHRS and CDR2 YFSETQ. The DNA of the CDR3 is TGCGCCAGCAGCTCCGGGACAGGGGGCTACACTGAAGCTTTCTTT. It specifies CASSSGTGGYTEAFF.